The 9 T cell receptor beta chains given below trace back to one sample, sequenced in a study of cytomegalovirus exposure and HLA in healthy donors. PCR primers comprised 60 Vbeta and 13 Jbeta primers. Some clones are missing from TCRdb's copy, which holds only in-frame ones; the method was immunoSEQ multiplex PCR. In the table there are tens of thousands of clones, 60% to 80% of which are singletons. Sample: PBMCs. These receptors originate from a woman between 25 and 40 years old in good health and CMV-seronegative.

This clone was detected only once. The J gene is TRBJ2-1, the V gene TRBV5-1; 10 positions match TRBD2. The CDR3 covers 16 residues. The germline V gene encodes CDR1 SGHRS and CDR2 YFSETQ. Unmatched junction bases numbered 2, after V lost 2 bases and J lost 0 bases. The CDR3 nucleotides are TGCGCCAGCAGCTTTCAGCGGGGGGGCTCCTACAATGAGCAGTTCTTC. It translates to CASSFQRGGSYNEQFF.

The V call is TRBV5-4, the J call TRBJ2-7, with TRBD1 identical over 11 bases. Germline loops: CDR1 SGHNT, CDR2 YYREEE (reference sequence). Trimming cost V 0 bases and J 2 bases; bases outside gene matches: 4. The length of the CDR3 is 16 residues. In DNA form, the CDR3 reads TGTGCCAGCAGCTTGGACTTGGGACAGGGGGCCTACGAGCAGTACTTC. Translation: CASSLDLGQGAYEQYF.

The rearrangement joins TRBV5-6 to TRBJ2-7; possibly TRBD1 for D (6 bases). The V end lost 4 bases, the J end lost 6 bases, and 20 bases lay between the germline ends. Germline V gene data show CDR1 as SGHDT and CDR2 as YYEEEE. The CDR3 is 15 residues long. The CDR3 region is CASSGPGAPWGEQYF. The CDR3 bases are TGTGCCAGCAGCGGCCCAGGGGCCCCCTGGGGCGAGCAGTACTTC.

V is TRBV5-4 and J is TRBJ2-2; TRBD1 matches 9 bases. V was clipped by 4 bases and J by 6 bases; unmatched bases: 7. This CDR3 has 15 amino acids. CDR1 and CDR2 from the germline V gene are SGHNT and YYREEE (reference sequence). Here the CDR3 reads CASSQGQGIAGELFF. CDR3 DNA: TGTGCCAGCAGCCAGGGACAGGGAATCGCCGGGGAGCTGTTTTTT.

The chain joins TRBV4-3 to TRBJ1-4, with D possibly matching TRBD1 (5 bases). Trimming pared 1 base from V and 8 bases from J, leaving 11 bases between. This CDR3 comprises 14 residues. The germline V gene has CDR1 LGHNA and CDR2 YSLEER. The CDR3 DNA reads TGCGCCAGCAGCCAAGGGGGGGTAAGGGAAAAACTGTTTTTT. It translates to CASSQGGVREKLFF.

The chain employs TRBV4-3 and TRBJ2-5, with 8 bases fitting TRBD1. The end of the DNA is better explained by TRBJ2-7, so the J call may be wrong. Germline V CDR1 and CDR2: LGHNA, YSLEER. The CDR3 is 17 amino acids. The CDR3 sequence: CASSQETDRVLFSEQYF. The CDR3 nucleotides are TGCGCCAGCAGCCAAGAAACGGACAGGGTTCTATTCTCCGAGCAGTACTTC.

The rearrangement joins TRBV5-1 to TRBJ1-5; the D gene is possibly TRBD1 (5 bases). V lost 3 bases and J lost 3, with 13 bases in between. This CDR3 is built from 15 residues. The germline CDR1 and CDR2 sequences are SGHRS and YFSETQ. CDR3 in amino acids: CASSSAMGPNQPQHF. The CDR3, as DNA: TGCGCCAGCAGCTCCGCAATGGGGCCCAATCAGCCCCAGCATTTT.

The V and J genes are TRBV18 and TRBJ2-7; TRBD2 is a possible D gene (7 bases). CDR3 length: 16 residues. Germline-derived CDR1 and CDR2 are KGHSH and LQKENI. V was pared by 0 bases and J by 0 bases, with 12 bases between. The CDR3 DNA sequence: TGTGCCAGCTCACCACCGGGGGGGCTGAGCTCCTACGAGCAGTACTTC. Its protein is CASSPPGGLSSYEQYF. The full variable domain, rest sourced from reference TRBV18 and TRBJ2-7, is NAGVMQNPRHLVRRRGQEARLRCSPMKGHSHVYWYRQLPEEGLKFMVYLQKENIIDESGMPKERFSAEFPKEGPSILRIQQVVRGDSAAYFCASSPPGGLSSYEQYFGPGTRLTVT.

The chain joins TRBV4-3 to TRBJ2-5, with D tentatively TRBD2 (5 bases). Germline CDR1 is LGHNA and CDR2 is YSLEER. Trimming pared 0 bases from V and 0 bases from J, leaving 11 bases between. This CDR3 spans 16 amino acids. The CDR3 protein is CASSQDSWRDQETQYF. The DNA for the CDR3 is TGCGCCAGCAGCCAAGATAGCTGGCGGGACCAAGAGACCCAGTACTTC.